The T cell receptor beta chain described here comes from a study of blood T cell repertoires in COVID-19. Overall study context: The United States, Italy and Spain provided the acute and convalescent COVID-19 samples. The analysed material was cDNA or gDNA that came from T cells, B-cell-depleted T cells, or PBMCs.

Original analysis: Reference gene primer amplification gave nucleated cell count estimates. Only in-frame clones appear in the TCRdb table, and some are missing; sequencing was by immunoSEQ multiplex PCR. The DNA gave D and trimming, while V, J and clone size come from that table. The sample lists roughly 140,000 clones, over 70% occurring once. CDR1 is LGHDT and CDR2 is YNNKEL in the germline V gene (reference sequence). Trimming removed 5 bases at V and 6 bases at J, with 4 bases between. The CDR3 totals 11 residues. This clone was counted a single time. The origin of this receptor is a man in his forties or fifties with active or convalescent COVID-19. The sample taken for sequencing was peripheral blood. V gene TRBV3-1 (or the pseudogene TRBV3-2) combines with J gene TRBJ2-2; D is unclear. DNA for the CDR3: TGTGCCAGCAGCATCTCCGGGGAGCTGTTTTTT. Its protein is CASSISGELFF.